This is a list of T cell receptor beta chains from one sample in a study of blood T cells in healthy people across ages. TCRdb independently ran MiXCR on the 5' RACE reads; one entry per CDR3 protein. The sample holds about 1.4 million distinct CDR3 sequences, approximately 59% seen once. Sequencing was done on a sample of blood. The receptors shown here come from a man between 18 and 29 years old in good health. Both conserved end residues are part of each CDR3. The order of the fields is V gene, J gene, CDR3 protein.

TRBV11-2	TRBJ2-7	CASSYTSGSGYEQYF
TRBV20-1	TRBJ2-7	CSARDLAWNYEQYF
TRBV5-5	TRBJ1-4	CASSLTGTQVRTEKLFF
TRBV27	TRBJ2-1	CASSLFGGGYNEQFF
TRBV12-3/TRBV12-4	TRBJ2-5	CASRTRTDQETQYF
TRBV29-1	TRBJ1-5	CSVASGGKQPQHF
TRBV7-2	TRBJ1-6	CASTTPGQGAYNSPLHF
TRBV6-2/TRBV6-3	TRBJ1-5	CASSYLQANLGRGNQPQHF
TRBV20-1	TRBJ2-3	CSARGSNDRSTDTQYF
TRBV3-1	TRBJ2-7	CASSLTSTSYEQYF
TRBV5-1	TRBJ1-1	CASSFKPLGETEAFF
TRBV12-3/TRBV12-4	.	CASSLGIGVGETQYF
TRBV11-2	TRBJ2-3	CASSPVLGASTDTQYF
TRBV20-1	TRBJ1-4	CSAQRRKDEKLFF
TRBV20-1	TRBJ1-2	CSAREGEGYGYTF
TRBV4-1	TRBJ2-3	CASSQDNGREAGWGTDTQYF
TRBV20-1	TRBJ1-1	CSAGRQGAGAEAFF
TRBV6-6	TRBJ1-5	CASSIRTEIQPQHF
TRBV6-5	TRBJ2-1	CACSAGTPAWKFF
TRBV4-3	TRBJ1-4	CASSPTTDTSNEKLFF
TRBV7-9	TRBJ2-1	CASSPMRAEVEQFF
TRBV12-3/TRBV12-4	TRBJ1-1	CASSLGGGEAFF
TRBV27	TRBJ2-7	CASSLNLQGYEQYF
TRBV7-2	TRBJ2-4	CASSLRSGIQYF
TRBV21-1	TRBJ2-7	CASSKGQGSKQYF
TRBV7-6	.	CASSGDGARTQYF
TRBV4-3	TRBJ2-5	CASSQEKDGGAAWTQYF
TRBV7-9	TRBJ2-3	CASSLVSSGATDTQYF
TRBV7-9	TRBJ2-6	CASSFGGQGSGANVLTF
TRBV20-1	TRBJ2-4	CSARVPLAGGPDKNIQYF
TRBV12-3/TRBV12-4	TRBJ2-7	CASGERSPYEQYF
TRBV20-1	TRBJ2-7	CSARVLSYEQYF
TRBV6-1	TRBJ2-5	CASIPGGGQETQYF
TRBV3-1	.	CASSHSSGGQETQYF
TRBV4-3	TRBJ2-7	CASSHSGLQNEQYF
TRBV27	TRBJ1-2	CASSLTTGADYGYTF
TRBV7-2	TRBJ2-7	CASSHSGGALRYEQYF
TRBV4-2	TRBJ2-5	CASSRFGAETQYF
TRBV25-1	TRBJ2-6	CASTWPRGSSGANVLTF
TRBV4-1	.	CASSQARRADNYEQYF
TRBV5-5	TRBJ2-1	CASSHPGLARYNEQFF
TRBV6-5	TRBJ2-3	CASSYSTSLRITDTQYF
TRBV21-1	TRBJ2-7	CASTGLYEQYF
TRBV4-3	TRBJ1-2	CASSHLRQPAYYGYTF
TRBV7-9	TRBJ2-7	CAGGGSPIEQYF
TRBV5-5	TRBJ2-5	CASSPSTGRETQYF
TRBV11-1	TRBJ2-6	CASSFFQRSGATVLTF
TRBV7-9	TRBJ1-1	CASSFGSMGEAFF
TRBV29-1	TRBJ2-1	CSVEGTSSHNEQFF
TRBV12-3/TRBV12-4	TRBJ2-3	CASGGGGPDTQYF
TRBV30	TRBJ1-1	CAWSVGGKGTEAFF
TRBV6-1	TRBJ2-3	CADDPGGGTQYF
TRBV20-1	TRBJ2-5	CRVQRGYSQETQYF
TRBV20-1	TRBJ1-2	CSAGVGYGYTF
TRBV28	TRBJ1-5	CASTRTLNQPQHF
TRBV5-5	TRBJ2-7	CASSLAVDRVKPRKQYF
TRBV29-1	TRBJ2-7	CSVEDQGAYEQYF
TRBV6-1	TRBJ1-1	CASSRRTEAFF